Detailed here is one T cell receptor beta chain. This entry comes from a study of blood T cell repertoires in COVID-19. Looking at the study overall: PBMCs, B-cell-depleted T cells, or T cells provided the cDNA or gDNA that made up the material.

Germline V gene data show CDR1 as DFQATT and CDR2 as SNEGSKA (reference sequence). Trimming pared 4 bases from V and 0 bases from J, leaving 10 bases between. The length of the CDR3 is 14 residues. As originally analysed: Amplified reference gene primers provided the basis for estimating nucleated cell counts. Measured with immunoSEQ multiplex PCR; TCRdb has only the in-frame clones, and not every one. V, J and clone size reflect that table, while D and trimming were determined from the DNA. The sample contains under 200,000 clones, roughly 84% of which appear only once. Sequencing was done on a sample of peripheral blood. The chain couples TRBV20-1 to TRBJ1-5, with D perhaps TRBD1 (5 bases). This clonotype was sampled from a man in his forties or fifties with acute or convalescent COVID-19. CDR3 loop: CSATDSYSNQPQHF. The DNA for the CDR3 is TGCAGTGCTACTGACAGTTATAGCAATCAGCCCCAGCATTTT.